This T cell receptor beta chain was identified during a study of T cell repertoires in cytomegalovirus infection. The wider study: Public TCR beta signatures provided an indication of both CMV infection and a matching HLA type.

TCRdb re-derived calls from the reads in MiXCR, one entry per CDR3 protein. Here the sample spans roughly 230,000 distinct CDR3 sequences, approximately 15% being singletons. What was sequenced was CD8+ T cells from PBMCs. The receptor's source is a human donor in good health (CMV status not recorded). Some clones in this sample may be carry-over from other donors' samples.

The CDR3 here is CASSLGFAEQFF. The CDR3 region has the DNA TGTGCCAGCAGCTTAGGGTTTGCCGAGCAGTTCTTC. This rearrangement joins TRBV11-1 to TRBJ2-1; no clear D gene. V lost 1 base and J 10 bases, leaving 8 bases between the germline ends. The CDR3 has 12 residues. CDR1 and CDR2 from the germline V gene are SGHAT and FQDESV (reference sequence).